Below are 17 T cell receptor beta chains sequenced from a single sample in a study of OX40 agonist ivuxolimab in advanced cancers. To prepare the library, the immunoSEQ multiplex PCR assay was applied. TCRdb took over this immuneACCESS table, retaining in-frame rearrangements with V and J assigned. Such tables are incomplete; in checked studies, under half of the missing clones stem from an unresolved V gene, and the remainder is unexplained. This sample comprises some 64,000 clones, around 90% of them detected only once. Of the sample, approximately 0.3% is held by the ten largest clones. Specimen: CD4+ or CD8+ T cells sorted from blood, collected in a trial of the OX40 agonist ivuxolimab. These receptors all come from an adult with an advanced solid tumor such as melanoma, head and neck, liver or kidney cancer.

The CDR3 loop reads CASAAAGQETQYF. For the CDR3, the DNA is TGTGCCAGCGCTGCAGCTGGCCAAGAGACCCAGTACTTC. The genes are TRBV5-8 and TRBJ2-5; D remains ambiguous. Germline V gene sequence: CDR1 SGHTS, CDR2 YDEGEE. The CDR3 is 13 amino acids. V shed 7 bases and J shed 1 base, with 11 bases lying between them.

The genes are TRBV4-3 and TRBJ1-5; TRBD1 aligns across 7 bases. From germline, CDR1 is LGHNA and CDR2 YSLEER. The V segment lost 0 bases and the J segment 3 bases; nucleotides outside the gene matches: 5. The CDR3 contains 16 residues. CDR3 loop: CASSQDWDSLNQPQHF. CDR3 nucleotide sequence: TGCGCCAGCAGCCAAGATTGGGACAGCCTCAATCAGCCCCAGCATTTT.

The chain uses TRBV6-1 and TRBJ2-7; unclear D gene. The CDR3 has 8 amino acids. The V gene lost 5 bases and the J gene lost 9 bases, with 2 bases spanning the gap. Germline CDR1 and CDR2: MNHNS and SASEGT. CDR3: CASSRQYF. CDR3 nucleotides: TGTGCCAGCAGTAGGCAGTACTTC.

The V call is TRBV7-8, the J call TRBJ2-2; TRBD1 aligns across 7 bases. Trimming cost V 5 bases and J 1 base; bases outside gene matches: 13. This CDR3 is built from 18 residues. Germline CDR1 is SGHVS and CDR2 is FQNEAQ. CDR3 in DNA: TGTGCCAGCAGCCCTCATTTGCCGGGACAGCTGAACACCGGGGAGCTGTTTTTT. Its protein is CASSPHLPGQLNTGELFF.

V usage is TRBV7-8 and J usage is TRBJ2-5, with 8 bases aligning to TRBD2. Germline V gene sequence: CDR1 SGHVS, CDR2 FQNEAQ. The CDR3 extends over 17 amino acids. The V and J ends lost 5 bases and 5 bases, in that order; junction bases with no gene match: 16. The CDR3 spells CASSPGSSGAFRETQYF. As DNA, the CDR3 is TGTGCCAGCAGCCCCGGAAGTAGCGGGGCCTTTAGGGAGACCCAGTACTTC.

The chain's CDR3 is CASSLGGGPTDTQYF. The CDR3 region has the DNA TGTGCCAGCAGCTTGGGCGGGGGACCCACAGATACGCAGTATTTT. This chain links TRBV5-4 with TRBJ2-3; TRBD2 matches at 7 bases. This CDR3 is 15 amino acids long. The germline V gene has CDR1 SGHNT and CDR2 YYREEE (reference sequence). Trimming at V came to 0 bases and at J to 2 bases, leaving 3 bases not matched to a gene.

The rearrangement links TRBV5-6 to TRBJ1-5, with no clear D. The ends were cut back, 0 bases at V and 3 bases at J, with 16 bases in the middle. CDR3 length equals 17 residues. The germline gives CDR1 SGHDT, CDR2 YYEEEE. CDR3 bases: TGTGCCAGCAGCTTGGATCCAGCGGGAAAGAACAATCAGCCCCAGCATTTT. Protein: CASSLDPAGKNNQPQHF.

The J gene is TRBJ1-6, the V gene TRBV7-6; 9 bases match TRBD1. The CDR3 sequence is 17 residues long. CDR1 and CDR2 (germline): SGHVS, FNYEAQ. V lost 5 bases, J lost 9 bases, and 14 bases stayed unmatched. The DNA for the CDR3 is TGTGCCAGCAGCCCCCGGGACAGGGAAGCAACGGGTTCACCCCTCCACTTT. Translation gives CASSPRDREATGSPLHF.

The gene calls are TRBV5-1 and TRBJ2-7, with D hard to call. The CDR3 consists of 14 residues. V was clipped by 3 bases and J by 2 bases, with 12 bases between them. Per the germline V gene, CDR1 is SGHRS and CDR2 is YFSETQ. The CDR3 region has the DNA TGCGCCAGCAGCTCGGCCCCAGGCCCCTACGAGCAGTACTTC. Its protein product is CASSSAPGPYEQYF.

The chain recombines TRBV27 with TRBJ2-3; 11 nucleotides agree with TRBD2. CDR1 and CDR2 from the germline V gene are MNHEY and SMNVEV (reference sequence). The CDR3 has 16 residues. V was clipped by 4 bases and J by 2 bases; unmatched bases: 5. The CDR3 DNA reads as TGTGCCAGCAGTTATTTAGCGGGGGGGCCCACAGATACGCAGTATTTT. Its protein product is CASSYLAGGPTDTQYF.

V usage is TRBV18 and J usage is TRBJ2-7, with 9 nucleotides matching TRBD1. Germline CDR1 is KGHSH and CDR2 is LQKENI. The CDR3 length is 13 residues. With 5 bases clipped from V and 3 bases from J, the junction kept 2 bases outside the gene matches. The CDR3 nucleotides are TGTGCCAGCTCATCGGGACAGGGCTACGAGCAGTACTTC. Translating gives CASSSGQGYEQYF.

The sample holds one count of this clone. The CDR3 region has the DNA TGTGCCAGCAGCCGTCCCCGGGGGCGGAACGAGACCCAGTACTTC. It translates to CASSRPRGRNETQYF. This chain connects TRBV7-9 to TRBJ2-5, with D perhaps assigned TRBD1 or TRBD2 (6 bases each). The length of the CDR3 is 15 residues. V was cut by 5 bases and J by 5 bases, with 18 bases left in between. Germline CDR1 and CDR2: SEHNR and FQNEAQ (reference sequence).

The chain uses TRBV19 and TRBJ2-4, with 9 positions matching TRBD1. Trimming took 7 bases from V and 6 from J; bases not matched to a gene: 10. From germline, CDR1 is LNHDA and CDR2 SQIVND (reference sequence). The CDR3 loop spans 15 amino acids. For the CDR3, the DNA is TGTGCCAGTACCCCCGGGACAGGGTTGGGAAACATTCAGTACTTC. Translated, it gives CASTPGTGLGNIQYF.

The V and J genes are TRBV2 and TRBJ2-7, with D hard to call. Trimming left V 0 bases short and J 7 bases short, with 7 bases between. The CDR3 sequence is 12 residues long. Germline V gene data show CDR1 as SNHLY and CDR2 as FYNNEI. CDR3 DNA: TGTGCCAGCAGTGAAGCGCTCAGGGAGCAGTACTTC. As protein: CASSEALREQYF.

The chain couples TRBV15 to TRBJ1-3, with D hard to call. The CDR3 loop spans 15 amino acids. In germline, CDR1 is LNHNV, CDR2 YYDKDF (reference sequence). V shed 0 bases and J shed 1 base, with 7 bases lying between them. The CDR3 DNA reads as TGTGCCACCAGCAGAGATGTTGGTTCTGGAAACACCATATATTTT. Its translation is CATSRDVGSGNTIYF.

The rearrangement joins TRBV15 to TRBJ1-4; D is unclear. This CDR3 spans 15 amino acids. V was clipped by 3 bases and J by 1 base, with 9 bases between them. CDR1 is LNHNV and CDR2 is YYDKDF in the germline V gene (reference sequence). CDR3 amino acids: CATSSEGLTNEKLFF. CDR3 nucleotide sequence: TGTGCCACCAGCAGTGAGGGATTAACTAATGAAAAACTGTTTTTT.

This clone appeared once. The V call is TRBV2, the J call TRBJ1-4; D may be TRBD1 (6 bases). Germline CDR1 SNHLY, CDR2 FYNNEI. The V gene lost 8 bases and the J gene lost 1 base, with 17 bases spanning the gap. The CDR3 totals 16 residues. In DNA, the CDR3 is TGTGCCAGCTTACTACAGGGAGGTGTAACTAATGAAAAACTGTTTTTT. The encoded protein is CASLLQGGVTNEKLFF. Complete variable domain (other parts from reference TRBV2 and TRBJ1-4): EPEVTQTPSHQVTQMGQEVILRCVPISNHLYFYWYRQILGQKVEFLVSFYNNEISEKSEIFDDQFSVERPDGSNFTLKIRSTKLEDSAMYFCASLLQGGVTNEKLFFGSGTQLSVL.